These T cell receptor beta chains were read from a single sample in a study of blood T cell repertoires in COVID-19. Produced via immunoSEQ multiplex PCR; TCRdb's table is partial and in-frame only. The sample carries fewer than 250,000 clones, less than 80% recorded once. The sample consisted of peripheral blood. Receptors were obtained from a woman aged 45 to 65 with acute or convalescent COVID-19. CDR3s include the opening cysteine and the closing phenylalanine or tryptophan. Fields, in order: J gene, V gene, clone size, D gene, CDR3 protein, CDR3 DNA. D genes are given only for firm matches. Clone size is not always given. Where it is, it says once, few, many or a class for expanded clones.

j_gene: TRBJ2-2
v_gene: TRBV19
abundance: -
d_gene: TRBD1
CDR3aa: CASRTPTRGQSTGELFF
CDR3nt: TGTGCCAGTAGGACACCGACCAGGGGGCAGAGCACCGGGGAGCTGTTTTTT

j_gene: TRBJ2-4
v_gene: TRBV28
abundance: -
d_gene: TRBD2
CDR3aa: CASGGENIQYF
CDR3nt: TGTGCCAGTGGGGGGGAAAACATTCAGTACTTC

j_gene: TRBJ1-1
v_gene: TRBV3-1/TRBV3-2
abundance: -
d_gene: TRBD1
CDR3aa: CASRQQGDITEAFF
CDR3nt: TGTGCCAGCAGGCAACAGGGGGATATCACTGAAGCTTTCTTT

j_gene: TRBJ2-7
v_gene: TRBV19
abundance: many
d_gene: TRBD1
CDR3aa: CASTSGRTGSIYEQYF
CDR3nt: TGTGCCAGTACCTCAGGGAGGACAGGGTCTATTTACGAGCAGTACTTC

j_gene: TRBJ2-7
v_gene: TRBV10-3
abundance: -
d_gene: TRBD2
CDR3aa: CAISAQLAGLSYEQYF
CDR3nt: TGTGCCATCAGTGCCCAACTAGCGGGGCTCTCCTACGAGCAGTACTTC

j_gene: TRBJ2-1
v_gene: TRBV29-1
abundance: -
d_gene: TRBD1
CDR3aa: CSVQQGISSYNEQFF
CDR3nt: TGCAGCGTACAACAGGGGATCAGCTCCTACAATGAGCAGTTCTTC

j_gene: TRBJ2-3
v_gene: TRBV9
abundance: once
d_gene: TRBD2
CDR3aa: CASSTIAGLLDTQYF
CDR3nt: TGTGCCAGCAGCACAATAGCGGGTCTTTTAGATACGCAGTATTTT

j_gene: TRBJ2-7
v_gene: TRBV28
abundance: -
d_gene: -
CDR3aa: CATRYYEQYF
CDR3nt: TGTGCCACCCGCTACTACGAGCAGTACTTC

j_gene: TRBJ2-6
v_gene: TRBV19
abundance: -
d_gene: -
CDR3aa: CASSIPRVSGANVLTF
CDR3nt: TGTGCCAGTAGTATCCCTCGGGTTTCTGGGGCCAACGTCCTGACTTTC

j_gene: TRBJ2-7
v_gene: TRBV7-9
abundance: -
d_gene: TRBD2
CDR3aa: CASSLGTSGHTYEQYF
CDR3nt: TGTGCCAGCAGCTTAGGGACTAGCGGACACACCTACGAGCAGTACTTC

j_gene: TRBJ2-7
v_gene: TRBV2
abundance: -
d_gene: -
CDR3aa: CASTDRDLTYEQYF
CDR3nt: TGTGCCAGCACGGACCGGGACTTGACCTACGAGCAGTACTTC

j_gene: TRBJ1-1
v_gene: TRBV18
abundance: -
d_gene: TRBD1
CDR3aa: CASSPLPTGGAMNTEAFF
CDR3nt: TGTGCCAGCTCACCACTACCGACAGGGGGAGCGATGAACACTGAAGCTTTCTTT

j_gene: TRBJ2-7
v_gene: TRBV7-2
abundance: few
d_gene: TRBD1
CDR3aa: CASSSLGTGSYEQYF
CDR3nt: TGTGCCAGCAGCTCGCTCGGGACAGGGTCCTACGAGCAGTACTTC

j_gene: TRBJ2-3
v_gene: TRBV19
abundance: -
d_gene: TRBD1
CDR3aa: CASSDRGRTDTQYF
CDR3nt: TGTGCCAGTAGCGACAGGGGCAGGACAGATACGCAGTATTTT

j_gene: TRBJ1-2
v_gene: TRBV5-6
abundance: -
d_gene: TRBD1
CDR3aa: CASSRRTGNYGYTF
CDR3nt: TGTGCCAGCAGCAGAAGGACAGGGAACTATGGCTACACCTTC

j_gene: TRBJ1-4
v_gene: TRBV21-1
abundance: -
d_gene: -
CDR3aa: CASSKETGGEGEKLFF
CDR3nt: TGTGCCAGCAGCAAGGAAACAGGGGGCGAGGGTGAAAAACTGTTTTTT

j_gene: TRBJ2-2
v_gene: TRBV28
abundance: once
d_gene: TRBD1
CDR3aa: CASSSLDRGRTGELFF
CDR3nt: TGTGCCAGCAGTTCCTTGGACAGGGGGCGGACCGGGGAGCTGTTTTTT

j_gene: TRBJ2-3
v_gene: TRBV28
abundance: few
d_gene: TRBD2
CDR3aa: CASSYGLASLGDTQYF
CDR3nt: TGTGCCAGCAGTTACGGACTAGCGAGTCTCGGGGATACGCAGTATTTT

j_gene: TRBJ1-2
v_gene: TRBV7-2
abundance: -
d_gene: -
CDR3aa: CASSLYEGRGYYGYTF
CDR3nt: TGTGCCAGCAGCTTGTATGAGGGTCGGGGGTACTATGGCTACACCTTC

j_gene: TRBJ2-1
v_gene: TRBV6-6
abundance: -
d_gene: -
CDR3aa: CASRPQQVKYNEQFF
CDR3nt: TGTGCCAGCAGGCCCCAACAGGTGAAGTACAATGAGCAGTTCTTC

j_gene: TRBJ1-5
v_gene: TRBV5-6
abundance: -
d_gene: TRBD1
CDR3aa: CASSKTGSYSNQPQHF
CDR3nt: TGTGCCAGCAGCAAGACAGGGAGTTATAGCAATCAGCCCCAGCATTTT

j_gene: TRBJ1-6
v_gene: TRBV27
abundance: -
d_gene: TRBD1
CDR3aa: CASSYGTVSPLHF
CDR3nt: TGTGCCAGCAGCTATGGGACAGTCTCACCCCTCCACTTT

j_gene: TRBJ2-5
v_gene: TRBV24-1
abundance: -
d_gene: -
CDR3aa: CATSDPFGQFQETQYF
CDR3nt: TGTGCCACCAGTGACCCTTTTGGACAGTTCCAAGAGACCCAGTACTTC

j_gene: TRBJ1-4
v_gene: TRBV28
abundance: -
d_gene: -
CDR3aa: CASSRPGSTNEKLFF
CDR3nt: TGTGCCAGCAGTCGACCAGGGTCAACTAATGAAAAACTGTTTTTT

j_gene: TRBJ1-1
v_gene: TRBV5-4
abundance: -
d_gene: -
CDR3aa: CASSFFLNTEAFF
CDR3nt: TGTGCCAGCAGCTTCTTTCTGAACACTGAAGCTTTCTTT

j_gene: TRBJ1-5
v_gene: TRBV11-2
abundance: -
d_gene: -
CDR3aa: CASSLDRGYGQPQHF
CDR3nt: TGTGCCAGCAGCTTAGATCGGGGGTATGGTCAGCCCCAGCATTTT

j_gene: TRBJ2-1
v_gene: TRBV6-5
abundance: -
d_gene: TRBD2
CDR3aa: CASSRLAENEQFF
CDR3nt: TGTGCCAGCAGCCGACTAGCGGAGAATGAGCAGTTCTTC

j_gene: TRBJ2-2
v_gene: TRBV28
abundance: -
d_gene: TRBD2
CDR3aa: CASSTIGKGLAGTGELFF
CDR3nt: TGTGCCAGCAGCACTATAGGAAAAGGACTAGCGGGCACCGGGGAGCTGTTTTTT

j_gene: TRBJ2-7
v_gene: TRBV7-6
abundance: -
d_gene: -
CDR3aa: CASSAQGHEQYF
CDR3nt: TGTGCCAGCAGCGCGCAGGGCCACGAGCAGTACTTC

j_gene: TRBJ1-2
v_gene: TRBV5-4
abundance: -
d_gene: TRBD1
CDR3aa: CASSREGAGGNYGYTF
CDR3nt: TGTGCCAGCAGCCGGGAAGGGGCAGGGGGCAACTATGGCTACACCTTC

j_gene: TRBJ1-4
v_gene: TRBV2
abundance: few
d_gene: TRBD1
CDR3aa: CASRTGQGSSRGGIEKLFF
CDR3nt: TGTGCCAGCAGGACGGGACAGGGAAGCTCCCGGGGTGGGATTGAAAAACTGTTTTTT

j_gene: TRBJ1-1
v_gene: TRBV5-4
abundance: -
d_gene: TRBD1
CDR3aa: CASSLLRGQGFGEAFF
CDR3nt: TGTGCCAGCAGCTTGTTACGGGGACAGGGGTTTGGTGAAGCTTTCTTT

j_gene: TRBJ1-1
v_gene: TRBV7-2
abundance: once
d_gene: -
CDR3aa: CASSRRGNTEAFF
CDR3nt: TGTGCCAGCAGCCGACGAGGGAACACTGAAGCTTTCTTT

j_gene: TRBJ1-5
v_gene: TRBV30
abundance: few
d_gene: -
CDR3aa: CAWSPPGVQRNQPQHF
CDR3nt: TGTGCCTGGAGTCCCCCTGGAGTCCAGCGCAATCAGCCCCAGCATTTT

j_gene: TRBJ1-2
v_gene: TRBV19
abundance: -
d_gene: -
CDR3aa: CASSPQEGYGYTF
CDR3nt: TGTGCCAGTAGCCCACAGGAGGGGTATGGCTACACCTTC

j_gene: TRBJ2-1
v_gene: TRBV7-8
abundance: -
d_gene: -
CDR3aa: CASSSTRGYEQFF
CDR3nt: TGTGCCAGCAGCTCTACCAGGGGCTATGAGCAGTTCTTC

j_gene: TRBJ2-7
v_gene: TRBV2
abundance: -
d_gene: -
CDR3aa: CASSLTRTQGAGEQYF
CDR3nt: TGTGCCAGCAGTCTGACAAGGACTCAAGGCGCGGGCGAGCAGTACTTC

j_gene: TRBJ1-2
v_gene: TRBV27
abundance: -
d_gene: -
CDR3aa: CASSFREGYGYTF
CDR3nt: TGTGCCAGCAGTTTTCGTGAGGGCTATGGCTACACCTTC

j_gene: TRBJ1-6
v_gene: TRBV5-6
abundance: few
d_gene: -
CDR3aa: CASSLRYRDNSPLHF
CDR3nt: TGTGCCAGCAGCTTGAGGTACAGGGATAATTCACCCCTCCACTTT

j_gene: TRBJ2-6
v_gene: TRBV5-4
abundance: -
d_gene: TRBD1
CDR3aa: CASSPQGAGANVLTF
CDR3nt: TGTGCCAGCAGCCCCCAGGGGGCTGGGGCCAACGTCCTGACTTTC

j_gene: TRBJ1-1
v_gene: TRBV28
abundance: -
d_gene: -
CDR3aa: CASSIPPIEITEAFF
CDR3nt: TGTGCCAGCAGTATCCCTCCTATTGAGATCACTGAAGCTTTCTTT

j_gene: TRBJ2-1
v_gene: TRBV2
abundance: few
d_gene: TRBD2
CDR3aa: CASSREVAGGLYNEQFF
CDR3nt: TGTGCCAGCAGTCGAGAGGTAGCGGGGGGTCTATACAATGAGCAGTTCTTC